This T cell receptor beta chain was captured by sequencing in a study of shared clonotypes between healthy human individuals. The repertoire was sequenced with immunoSEQ multiplex PCR; TCRdb's copy has only in-frame clones and lacks some. The sample includes around 580,000 clones, more than 95% of them seen just once. General study findings and limits: On the whole, naive subsets had larger estimated richness than memory subsets had. Shared clonotypes: 4.5% to 6% naive CD4, around 3.5% naive CD8, about 2.5% memory CD4, under 0.5% memory CD8. Only blood underwent sampling, and tissue repertoires likely differ.

Terminally differentiated effector memory CD45RA+ cells were excluded from the naive CD8 cells, which were CD45RO-negative and positively selected for CCR7. The CDR3 is 15 amino acids. Germline CDR1 is MNHEY and CDR2 is SMNVEV (reference sequence). With 4 bases clipped from V and 8 bases from J, the junction kept 10 bases outside the gene matches. With respect to this clone: Its antigen is unidentified.

The origin of this receptor is a man aged 30-40 years in good health. The chain uses TRBV27 and TRBJ2-1, with TRBD2 matching over 8 bases. The sample was naive CD8+ T cells sorted from blood. The CDR3 here is CASSSRPGGSDEQFF. CDR3 in DNA: TGTGCCAGCAGTTCCCGTCCGGGAGGGAGCGATGAGCAGTTCTTC.